This T cell receptor (beta chain) appears in the sequencing data of a study of T-cell memory formation after mild COVID-19. TCR alpha and TCR beta cDNA libraries carrying sample barcodes and UMIs were produced by 5'RACE using constant-segment primers. TCRdb reanalysed the 5' RACE reads using MiXCR and keeps one entry per CDR3 protein. Of nearly 40,000 distinct CDR3 sequences listed, about 6.1% were seen once; the top ten hold around 0.81%. Study outcomes and limitations: Cross-reactive memory appears to have joined, as suggested by some responding clones showing up in pre-infection memory. The study found balanced CD4/CD8 in clones contracting day 15 to 85 and a CD4+ lean in later expanders.

Points on this clonotype: Its antigen is as yet unknown.

CDR3 length equals 12 residues. Germline values: CDR1 SEHNR, CDR2 FQNEAQ (reference sequence). The V end lost 1 base, the J end lost 13 bases, and 8 bases lay between the germline ends. The clonotype comes from an adult who had mild COVID-19 (a few samples of this study predate the infection). Cell type and time point are not known. The chain carries TRBV7-9 and TRBJ1-6; TRBD1 might be the D (5 bases). The sample consisted of PBMCs or a T cell subset sorted from them (not recorded which). CDR3 DNA sequence: TGTGCCAGCAGCTTAGGTTCAGGGCCCCTCCACTTT. This sequence encodes CASSLGSGPLHF.